This T cell receptor (beta chain) was sequenced in a study of CD8 T cells in ankylosing spondylitis. In regard to this clonotype: Its target is unknown.

CDR1 and CDR2 from the germline V gene are DFQATT and SNEGSKA (reference sequence). V dropped 0 bases and J dropped 0 bases, with 21 bases sitting between them. The CDR3 length is 18 residues. Libraries for TCR beta were made by quantitative 5'-RACE with molecular barcodes. TCRdb reanalysed the 5' RACE reads using MiXCR and keeps one entry per CDR3 protein. The sample contains 350,000 to 400,000 distinct CDR3 sequences, roughly 20% of which appear only once. Study-wide points: Previous work reported some of these motif variants in the synovial fluid and blood of reactive arthritis.

Sequencing was carried out using blood, either unsorted or a sorted T cell fraction (not recorded which). The chain is built from TRBV20-1 and TRBJ2-7; D may be TRBD1 or TRBD2 (6 bases each). The source is a male donor with ankylosing spondylitis or in good health (not recorded which). The CDR3 nucleotides read TGCAGTGCTAGAGAGGTAGCCGGGGGCACTACCCTCTCCTACGAGCAGTACTTC. As protein: CSAREVAGGTTLSYEQYF.